A selection of T cell receptor beta chains follows, all from one sample in a study of blood T cell repertoires in COVID-19. Data came from immunoSEQ multiplex PCR; TCRdb stores just in-frame clones and leaves some out. The sample contains tens of thousands of clones, approximately 89% of which appear only once. Input material: peripheral blood. These receptors all stem from a man between 60 and 75 years old with acute or convalescent COVID-19. CDR3s include the opening cysteine and the closing phenylalanine or tryptophan. The order of the fields is J gene, D gene, clone size, V gene, CDR3 DNA, CDR3 protein. A D gene is named only where the DNA matches it firmly. Expanded clones are given a class, and other clones once, few, many or no size at all.

J: TRBJ2-7; D: -; size: -; V: TRBV19; DNA: TGTGCCAGTAGTATCTCGCCGACTTTATCCTACGAGCAGTACTTC; CDR3: CASSISPTLSYEQYF
J: TRBJ1-1; D: -; size: -; V: TRBV6-5; DNA: TGTGCCAGCAGTTACTCGGGACTCTTGAACACTGAAGCTTTCTTT; CDR3: CASSYSGLLNTEAFF
J: TRBJ1-1; D: -; size: -; V: TRBV5-1; DNA: TGCGCCAGCAGCGGATCGGGTGGTGGCACTGAAGCTTTCTTT; CDR3: CASSGSGGGTEAFF
J: TRBJ1-1; D: TRBD1; size: -; V: TRBV7-2; DNA: TGTGCCAGCAGCTTAAGTGGACAGGGGGAAGCTTTCTTT; CDR3: CASSLSGQGEAFF
J: TRBJ1-4; D: -; size: -; V: TRBV7-9; DNA: TGTGCCAGCAGCCCCCCGGCAGGGTCGGATGATGAAAAACTGTTTTTT; CDR3: CASSPPAGSDDEKLFF
J: TRBJ1-3; D: -; size: few; V: TRBV6-5; DNA: TGTGCCAGCAGTTGGATAGGGGGGGCTGGAAACACCATATATTTT; CDR3: CASSWIGGAGNTIYF
J: TRBJ1-1; D: -; size: -; V: TRBV3-1/TRBV3-2; DNA: TGTGCCAGCAGCCAAGATCGACGAGCGCCTTCTGCTTTCTTT; CDR3: CASSQDRRAPSAFF
J: TRBJ1-1; D: -; size: -; V: TRBV9; DNA: TGTGCCAGCAGCCCCCGGGCAGGGGTGAACACTGAAGCTTTCTTT; CDR3: CASSPRAGVNTEAFF
J: TRBJ1-6; D: -; size: once; V: TRBV21-1; DNA: TGTGCCAGCAGCAAACCCCCCGGGACAGTAAATTCACCCCTCCACTTT; CDR3: CASSKPPGTVNSPLHF
J: TRBJ1-3; D: -; size: -; V: TRBV9; DNA: TGTGCCAGCAGCGGGCGGGATACCTCTGGAAACACCATATATTTT; CDR3: CASSGRDTSGNTIYF
J: TRBJ2-1; D: -; size: -; V: TRBV3-1/TRBV3-2; DNA: TGTGCCAGCAGCCGGCTTGCGGGTTCGGATGAGCAGTTCTTC; CDR3: CASSRLAGSDEQFF
J: TRBJ2-7; D: -; size: once; V: TRBV7-2; DNA: TGTGCCAGCAGCTTATATTTGATAGGGGCCTACGAGCAGTACTTC; CDR3: CASSLYLIGAYEQYF
J: TRBJ1-2; D: TRBD1; size: -; V: TRBV29-1; DNA: TGCAGCGTCCCGGGACAGGCCTATGGCTACACCTTC; CDR3: CSVPGQAYGYTF
J: TRBJ2-1; D: TRBD2; size: -; V: TRBV7-9; DNA: TGTGCCAGCAGCTTAAGCGGGGGGGCTAACAATGAGCAGTTCTTC; CDR3: CASSLSGGANNEQFF
J: TRBJ1-2; D: TRBD1; size: once; V: TRBV6-5; DNA: TGTGCCAGCAGAGACAGGGGGTTGAACTATGGCTACACCTTC; CDR3: CASRDRGLNYGYTF
J: TRBJ2-3; D: TRBD2; size: medium-sized; V: TRBV5-6; DNA: TGTGCCAGCAGCTTGCGACTAGCGGGGGGAGGAGATACGCAGTATTTT; CDR3: CASSLRLAGGGDTQYF
J: TRBJ1-1; D: -; size: -; V: TRBV6-5; DNA: TGTGCCAGCACATTCGGGGGGGATGAAGCTTTCTTT; CDR3: CASTFGGDEAFF
J: TRBJ1-1; D: TRBD1; size: -; V: TRBV6-6; DNA: TGTGCCAGCAGTTACCCCACCGGACAGGGGAACACTGAAGCTTTCTTT; CDR3: CASSYPTGQGNTEAFF